The 3 T cell receptor beta chains given below trace back to one sample, sequenced in a study of T cells in Graves' hyperthyroidism and ophthalmopathy. RNA transcripts provided the source from which TCR beta CDR3 regions were amplified. The HTBI primer set was used in a first-round RT-PCR of the TCR CDR3. Via MiXCR, TCRdb re-called the multiplex PCR reads, giving one row per CDR3 protein. The table has around 390,000 distinct CDR3 sequences, about 14% seen once. The sequenced sample was blood. All receptors derive from a woman aged 25 to 39 with Graves' ophthalmopathy.

The V gene is TRBV27, the J gene TRBJ2-2; TRBD2 matches 7 bases. In germline, CDR1 is MNHEY, CDR2 SMNVEV (reference sequence). The CDR3 spans 15 residues. With 5 bases clipped from V and 1 base from J, the junction kept 4 bases outside the gene matches. The CDR3: CASSPGRGNTGELFF. For the CDR3, the DNA is TGTGCCAGCAGTCCGGGGAGGGGGAACACCGGGGAGCTGTTTTTT.

This clonotype was seen only a few times. This chain links TRBV3-1 with TRBJ2-2; the match to TRBD1 covers 10 bases. The CDR3 has 16 residues. V was clipped by 4 bases and J by 6 bases; unmatched bases: 8. The germline CDR1 and CDR2 sequences are LGHDT and YNNKEL (reference sequence). The CDR3 nucleotides are TGTGCCAGCAGCCCCCCGGGACAGGGGTCGGCCGGGGAGCTGTTTTTT. Its protein is CASSPPGQGSAGELFF. Filled out from reference TRBV3-1 and TRBJ2-2, the complete variable domain reads DTAVSQTPKYLVTQMGNDKSIKCEQNLGHDTMYWYKQDSKKFLKIMFSYNNKELIINETVPNRFSPKSPDKAHLNLHINSLELGDSAVYFCASSPPGQGSAGELFFGEGSRLTVL.

This clonotype was observed at least ten times. The V gene is TRBV6-5, the J gene TRBJ2-1; the match to TRBD1 covers 7 bases. The CDR3 runs 16 residues. The germline gives CDR1 MNHEY, CDR2 SVGAGI. The V segment lost 0 bases and the J segment 9 bases; nucleotides outside the gene matches: 11. CDR3: CASSYSNRQGTSEQFF. The CDR3 nucleotides are TGTGCCAGCAGTTACTCGAACCGACAGGGAACCAGTGAGCAGTTCTTC.